Each of the 32 T cell receptor beta chains below was sequenced from the same sample in a study of patients and donors after allogeneic stem cell transplantation. From the RT-PCR reads, TCRdb called clonotypes with MiXCR, one entry per CDR3 protein. The repertoire holds about a million distinct CDR3 sequences, approximately 19% seen once, with 5% to 6.5% in the top ten. The sample was blood, either unsorted or a sorted T cell fraction (not recorded which). The receptors stem from a human donor who was either an allogeneic HSCT recipient or a stem cell or donor lymphocyte infusion donor (not recorded which). It is not recorded whose cells these are; they may come from a transplant donor.

The rearrangement joins TRBV7-6 to TRBJ2-5, with D perhaps TRBD2 (5 bases). CDR3 length equals 12 residues. CDR1 is SGHVS and CDR2 is FNYEAQ in the germline V gene. V lost 4 bases and J 5 bases, leaving 8 bases between the germline ends. This CDR3 is CASSSERETQYF. CDR3 bases: TGTGCCAGCAGCTCCGAGCGGGAGACCCAGTACTTC. The full variable domain, its missing parts supplied by reference TRBV7-6 and TRBJ2-5, is GAGVSQSPRYKVTKRGQDVALRCDPISGHVSLYWYRQALGQGPEFLTYFNYEAQQDKSGLPNDRFSAERPEGSISTLTIQRTEQRDSAMYRCASSSERETQYFGPGTRLLVL.

This clonotype was seen many times. The V gene is TRBV29-1, the J gene TRBJ1-5; D unclear. V was cut by 2 bases and J by 3 bases, with 8 bases left in between. This CDR3 contains 13 residues. Germline V gene sequence: CDR1 SQVTM, CDR2 ANQGSEA. The CDR3 nucleotides are TGCAGCGTTGAACGCAGGCCCAATCAGCCCCAGCATTTT. Its translation is CSVERRPNQPQHF.

This clonotype was counted only a few times. The chain recombines TRBV12-3 or TRBV12-4 with TRBJ2-5; no firm D call. The CDR3 is made up of 15 amino acids. Trimming stripped 3 bases from V and 1 base from J, with 12 bases between. The CDR3 sequence: CASSLGRAFQETQYF. The CDR3 DNA sequence: TGTGCCAGCAGTTTGGGCCGGGCCTTCCAAGAGACCCAGTACTTC.

The rearrangement links TRBV27 to TRBJ1-3; D uncertain. V lost 6 bases, J lost 4 bases, and 4 bases lay in between. Germline V gene sequence: CDR1 MNHEY, CDR2 SMNVEV (reference sequence). The CDR3 consists of 11 residues. The CDR3 spells CASREGNTIYF. CDR3 coding DNA: TGTGCCAGCAGGGAAGGAAACACCATATATTTT.

V usage is TRBV12-3 or TRBV12-4 and J usage is TRBJ2-2; 8 positions agree with TRBD2. The trim removed 5 bases at V and 4 bases at J, leaving 6 bases unmatched. The CDR3 spans 15 residues. CDR3: CASSVVGRVTGELFF. The CDR3, as DNA: TGTGCCAGCAGTGTAGTCGGGAGGGTCACCGGGGAGCTGTTTTTT.

This clonotype was seen a few times. The chain is built from TRBV12-3 or TRBV12-4 and TRBJ1-2; TRBD1 is a possible D gene (5 bases). The CDR3 has 15 residues. V lost 1 base and J lost 0, with 9 bases in between. CDR3: CASSLVQDANYGYTF. CDR3 in DNA: TGTGCCAGCAGTTTAGTACAGGACGCTAACTATGGCTACACCTTC.

J is TRBJ2-2 and V is TRBV7-6; no definite D call. The CDR3 consists of 13 residues. Trimming stripped 4 bases from V and 7 bases from J, with 10 bases between. Germline CDR1 reads SGHVS; CDR2 reads FNYEAQ. The CDR3 spells CASSSNRYGELFF. CDR3 coding DNA: TGTGCCAGCAGCTCTAACCGTTACGGGGAGCTGTTTTTT.

V gene TRBV5-1 combines with J gene TRBJ2-2; 9 nucleotides agree with TRBD2. In germline, CDR1 is SGHRS, CDR2 YFSETQ. The length of the CDR3 is 14 residues. After removal of 1 base from V and 8 bases from J, the junction contained 3 bases not matched to a gene. CDR3 DNA: TGCGCCAGCAGCTTGTTTAGCGGGAGAGGGGAGCTGTTTTTT. As protein: CASSLFSGRGELFF.

The CDR3 DNA reads TGTGCCTGGAAACTAGCGGGGGGCTACAATGAGCAGTTCTTC. Amino acids: CAWKLAGGYNEQFF. The J gene is TRBJ2-1, the V gene TRBV30, with 12 bases matching TRBD2. There are 14 residues in the CDR3. J lost 3 bases, V lost 4 bases, and 1 base had no gene match. CDR1 and CDR2 from the germline V gene are GTSNPN and SVGIG (reference sequence).

This chain joins TRBV4-1 and TRBJ1-5; D remains unclear. This CDR3 comprises 14 residues. Germline CDR1 MGHRA, CDR2 YSYEKL. Trimming took off 5 bases at V and 5 bases at J, with 13 bases between the two ends. The CDR3 nucleotides are TGCGCCAGCAGCGACCCAATTTTCCATCAGCCCCAGCATTTT. It codes for CASSDPIFHQPQHF.

This clonotype was counted a few times. V gene TRBV20-1 combines with J gene TRBJ2-3; 8 positions match TRBD2. V shed 3 bases and J 2 bases; nucleotides not matched to a gene: 4. Germline-derived CDR1 and CDR2 are DFQATT and SNEGSKA (reference sequence). CDR3 length: 14 residues. The DNA of the CDR3 is TGCAGTGCTAGGAACGGGAGGGACACAGATACGCAGTATTTT. Protein sequence: CSARNGRDTDTQYF.

The chain combines TRBV20-1 with TRBJ1-5; possibly TRBD1 for D (6 bases). This CDR3 is 15 amino acids long. V lost 2 bases to trimming and J lost 4 bases, with 15 bases between them. CDR1 and CDR2 from the germline V gene are DFQATT and SNEGSKA (reference sequence). The CDR3 sequence: CSARIIGQKNQPQHF. In nucleotides, the CDR3 is TGCAGTGCTAGAATAATAGGACAGAAAAATCAGCCCCAGCATTTT.

This clonotype was counted at least ten times. The rearrangement joins TRBV27 to TRBJ1-5; 12 bases map to TRBD1. The V segment lost 6 bases and the J segment 6 bases; nucleotides outside the gene matches: 3. The V gene's germline CDR1 is MNHEY and CDR2 SMNVEV (reference sequence). This CDR3 has 14 residues. Written as DNA, the CDR3 is TGTGCCAGCAGGGGGACAGGGGGCAGTCAGCCCCAGCATTTT. Amino acids: CASRGTGGSQPQHF.

This chain links TRBV29-1 with TRBJ1-1, with TRBD1 matching 7 bases. The CDR3 is 14 amino acids. The J segment lost 2 bases and the V segment lost 4 bases, leaving 7 bases of the junction unmatched. CDR1 and CDR2 (germline): SQVTM, ANQGSEA. The DNA of the CDR3 is TGCAGCGTTGGATCCGGGACAGCCAACACTGAAGCTTTCTTT. Protein product: CSVGSGTANTEAFF.

The chain recombines TRBV4-3 with TRBJ2-3; D is possibly TRBD2 (5 bases). Trimming removed 1 base from V and 4 bases from J, with 9 bases in between. Germline lookup yields CDR1 LGHNA and CDR2 YSLEER. This CDR3 has 14 residues. The CDR3 DNA is TGCGCCAGCAGCCAAGGAGGGCTAGCAGATACGCAGTATTTT. It is translated as CASSQGGLADTQYF.

CDR3 coding DNA: TGCAGCGTTAGAGTCCGGGACAGGGGGAGGGAAGGCTACACCTTC. It specifies CSVRVRDRGREGYTF. The rearrangement uses TRBV29-1 and TRBJ1-2, with 11 bases fitting TRBD1. Germline V gene sequence: CDR1 SQVTM, CDR2 ANQGSEA. CDR3 length: 15 amino acids. V trimming: 5 bases; J trimming: 8 bases; junction bases outside the gene matches: 13.

V and J are TRBV11-2 and TRBJ2-5; TRBD2 matches 9 bases. Germline V CDR1 and CDR2: SGHAT, FQNNGV. The CDR3 extends over 14 amino acids. With V trimmed by 9 bases and J by 2 bases, 7 bases remained unmatched. CDR3 nucleotide sequence: TGTGCCAGTAAAAGACTAGCGGTACAAGAGACCCAGTACTTC. Residues: CASKRLAVQETQYF.

The J gene is TRBJ2-3, the V gene TRBV6-1; unclear D gene. CDR1 is MNHNS, CDR2 SASEGT, per germline. The CDR3 covers 13 residues. The ends were cut back, 2 bases at V and 5 bases at J, with 8 bases in the middle. The CDR3 region is CASSESPRDTQYF. The CDR3 DNA is TGTGCCAGCAGTGAATCCCCGAGAGATACGCAGTATTTT.

The chain is built from TRBV12-3 or TRBV12-4 and TRBJ1-1; D not certain. The CDR3 loop spans 14 amino acids. The germline V and J ends were trimmed by 3 bases and 0 bases, with 8 bases remaining between them. CDR3 protein: CASSFNSLNTEAFF. CDR3 sequence (DNA): TGTGCCAGCAGTTTTAACAGTTTGAACACTGAAGCTTTCTTT.

The chain combines TRBV6-1 with TRBJ2-2; D is perhaps TRBD2 (6 bases). CDR3 length: 14 amino acids. Trimming left V 7 bases short and J 2 bases short, with 11 bases between. Germline V gene sequence: CDR1 MNHNS, CDR2 SASEGT. The CDR3 loop reads CASTRDFNTGELFF. The CDR3 DNA reads as TGTGCCAGCACGCGGGACTTTAACACCGGGGAGCTGTTTTTT.

This clonotype was observed many times. The gene calls are TRBV6-5 and TRBJ1-1; no clear D gene. The germline V gene encodes CDR1 MNHEY and CDR2 SVGAGI. CDR3 length: 13 residues. V lost 0 bases and J 3 bases, leaving 5 bases between the germline ends. As DNA, the CDR3 is TGTGCCAGCAGTTACTCCCTCTACACTGAAGCTTTCTTT. It codes for CASSYSLYTEAFF.

This clonotype was found many times. The CDR3 spells CASSSQGQNYNEQFF. CDR3 DNA sequence: TGCGCCAGCAGCTCCCAGGGACAGAACTACAATGAGCAGTTCTTC. The chain links TRBV5-1 to TRBJ2-1; 7 bases align to TRBD1. The J segment lost 3 bases and the V segment lost 3 bases, leaving 6 bases of the junction unmatched. Germline V gene sequence: CDR1 SGHRS, CDR2 YFSETQ. The CDR3 runs 15 residues.

Many counts were recorded for this clonotype. The genes are TRBV5-1 and TRBJ2-1; D uncertain. CDR1 and CDR2 from the germline V gene are SGHRS and YFSETQ. The V and J ends lost 6 bases and 4 bases respectively, with 11 bases between them. The CDR3 covers 13 residues. The CDR3 sequence is CASTRSSYNEQFF. The DNA for the CDR3 is TGCGCCAGCACCCGAAGCTCATACAATGAGCAGTTCTTC.

The CDR3 bases are TGTGCCAGCAGCCAACTAGCGACGAACACTGAAGCTTTCTTT. It translates to CASSQLATNTEAFF. The chain carries TRBV4-2 and TRBJ1-1; D ambiguous. CDR1 is LGHNA, CDR2 YNFKEQ, per germline. CDR3 size: 14 residues. The V gene lost 2 bases and the J gene lost 1 base, with 8 bases spanning the gap.

This clonotype was detected ten times or more. The rearrangement links TRBV5-1 to TRBJ2-1; 10 nucleotides line up with TRBD2. The length of the CDR3 is 15 residues. J was trimmed by 6 bases and V by 3 bases; bases with no gene match: 6. Germline-derived CDR1 and CDR2 are SGHRS and YFSETQ. The CDR3 DNA is TGCGCCAGCAGCTATGCAAGCGGGAGGGCCAATGAGCAGTTCTTC. It codes for CASSYASGRANEQFF.

This clonotype was counted between two and nine times. The rearrangement links TRBV6-1 to TRBJ1-5, with 9 nucleotides matching TRBD1. Germline V CDR1 and CDR2: MNHNS, SASEGT. The V gene end was trimmed by 5 bases and the J gene end by 10 bases; junction bases not matched to a gene: 18. The CDR3 is made up of 17 amino acids. This CDR3 reads CASSPTVSSGTGFPQHF. The CDR3 region has the DNA TGTGCCAGCAGTCCGACCGTCTCTTCCGGGACAGGGTTCCCCCAGCATTTT.

This clonotype was seen more than once but under ten times. The CDR3 DNA reads as TGTGCCAGCAGCTTAGGGGGGGACAGGGGTTATAGGATGGGCAATTCACCCCTCCACTTT. Its translation is CASSLGGDRGYRMGNSPLHF. The J gene is TRBJ1-6, the V gene TRBV11-2, with TRBD1 matching over 10 bases. The CDR3 has 20 amino acids. The germline CDR1 and CDR2 sequences are SGHAT and FQNNGV. The junction had 16 bases not matched to a gene; V was cut back by 1 base and J by 7 bases.

This clonotype was seen only once. The chain links TRBV9 to TRBJ2-2, with TRBD1 as a possible D gene (5 bases). The CDR3 extends over 15 amino acids. The germline gives CDR1 SGDLS, CDR2 YYNGEE. V was shortened by 4 bases and J by 2 bases, with 12 bases between the two germline ends. CDR3 nucleotide sequence: TGTGCCAGCAGCCACGACAGACTTAACACCGGGGAGCTGTTTTTT. Amino acid sequence: CASSHDRLNTGELFF.

This clonotype was seen a handful of times. The chain has TRBV15 and TRBJ2-5; 13 nucleotides line up with TRBD2. Germline trimming cut 5 bases from V and 5 bases from J; bases unmatched to any gene: 8. Germline CDR1 LNHNV, CDR2 YYDKDF (reference sequence). The CDR3 covers 16 residues. The CDR3 DNA reads as TGTGCCACCAGCTATAGACTAGCGGGGGGAGGCGAGACCCAGTACTTC. Translating gives CATSYRLAGGGETQYF.

This clonotype was seen a handful of times. The chain uses TRBV2 and TRBJ1-3; D not certain. This CDR3 comprises 17 residues. Between the trimmed V and J ends, which lost 7 bases and 11 bases, there was a span of 30 bases. Germline V gene sequence: CDR1 SNHLY, CDR2 FYNNEI. Written as DNA, the CDR3 is TGTGCCAGCAAAGGCAGCGCGCTTCCCCTCTCTGGAAGCGCCATATATTTT. Translation gives CASKGSALPLSGSAIYF.

This clonotype was seen a few times. V gene TRBV24-1 combines with J gene TRBJ1-5; no clear D. Per the germline V gene, CDR1 is KGHDR and CDR2 is SFDVKD. V was cut by 7 bases and J by 0 bases, with 9 bases left in between. The CDR3 extends over 14 amino acids. The DNA of the CDR3 is TGTGCCACCAGGACGCGGGGTAGCAATCAGCCCCAGCATTTT. Protein product: CATRTRGSNQPQHF.

This clonotype has more than one count but fewer than ten. In DNA, the CDR3 is TGTGCCAGCAGACGATCGGGACGGACTACCTACGAGCAGTACTTC. Its protein is CASRRSGRTTYEQYF. V and J are TRBV5-4 and TRBJ2-7; maybe TRBD2 (6 bases). The V and J ends lost 5 bases and 2 bases respectively, with 17 bases between them. This CDR3 region has 15 residues. Germline CDR1 reads SGHNT; CDR2 reads YYREEE (reference sequence).